A single sample is the source of the 12 T cell receptor beta chains below, sequenced in a study of cytomegalovirus exposure and HLA in healthy donors. 60 Vbeta and 13 Jbeta primers were used in PCR. TCRdb keeps only in-frame clones here, not all; method: immunoSEQ multiplex PCR. This table has some 95,000 clones, around 77% appearing once. Specimen: PBMCs. These receptors were taken from a man in his fifties or sixties in good health and CMV-seropositive.

The chain recombines TRBV28 with TRBJ1-2, with TRBD1 as a possible D gene (6 bases). Germline lookup yields CDR1 MDHEN and CDR2 SYDVKM. The CDR3 extends over 15 amino acids. V lost 6 bases to trimming and J lost 5 bases, with 19 bases between them. CDR3: CASRLDRPPGYGYTF. CDR3 bases: TGTGCCAGCAGACTCGACAGGCCCCCTGGGTATGGCTACACCTTC.

The chain joins TRBV5-4 to TRBJ2-3, with 7 positions matching TRBD1. J lost 2 bases, V lost 5 bases, and 8 bases had no gene match. Germline CDR1 SGHNT, CDR2 YYREEE (reference sequence). The CDR3 covers 15 residues. CDR3 sequence reads: CASRPTGTDTDTQYF. CDR3 DNA: TGTGCCAGCAGACCTACCGGGACAGACACAGATACGCAGTATTTT.

The chain uses TRBV7-9 and TRBJ2-7, with D maybe TRBD2 (5 bases). The CDR3 is made up of 15 amino acids. V lost 4 bases to trimming and J lost 2 bases, with 15 bases between them. Per the germline V gene, CDR1 is SEHNR and CDR2 is FQNEAQ (reference sequence). This chain's CDR3 is CASSSYLDSPYEQYF. The CDR3 DNA follows: TGTGCCAGCAGCTCCTACCTGGACTCGCCCTACGAGCAGTACTTC.

The rearrangement joins TRBV7-2 to TRBJ2-7; possible D gene TRBD1, 6 bases. The germline V gene has CDR1 SGHTA and CDR2 FQGNSA. V was pared by 1 base and J by 2 bases, with 12 bases between. The CDR3 is made up of 15 amino acids. The CDR3, as DNA: TGTGCCAGCAGCTTAGTTGGCGGACAGACCTACGAGCAGTACTTC. It translates to CASSLVGGQTYEQYF.

The V call is TRBV6-1, the J call TRBJ2-3; 11 nucleotides line up with TRBD1. Per germline, CDR1 MNHNS and CDR2 SASEGT. Germline trimming cut 4 bases from V and 4 bases from J; bases unmatched to any gene: 7. This CDR3 is built from 16 residues. The CDR3 here is CASSGGTGGRSDTQYF. DNA for the CDR3: TGTGCCAGCAGTGGGGGGACAGGGGGGAGGTCAGATACGCAGTATTTT.

The J gene is TRBJ1-1, the V gene TRBV5-1; 7 bases are shared with TRBD1. The CDR3 spans 13 residues. V was clipped by 2 bases and J by 8 bases; unmatched bases: 6. Germline assignment: CDR1 SGHRS and CDR2 YFSETQ. DNA of the CDR3: TGCGCCAGCAGCTTAGCCAGGACAGGAGAAGCTTTCTTT. Its protein is CASSLARTGEAFF.

Regarding this clone: The junction and the germline gene differ at one end; a read error may be behind it. The chain uses TRBV7-9 and TRBJ2-2, with D perhaps TRBD1 (5 bases). This CDR3 has 15 amino acids. Looked up from germline, CDR1 is SEHNR and CDR2 is FQNEAQ (reference sequence). The CDR3 is CSSSLSAGSTGELFF. In nucleotides, the CDR3 is TGTTCCAGCAGTCTCTCTGCAGGGTCCACCGGGGAGCTGTTTTTT.

The chain combines TRBV19 with TRBJ1-4; weak D call: TRBD1 (5 bases). V was shortened by 5 bases and J by 0 bases, with 10 bases between the two germline ends. The germline V gene has CDR1 LNHDA and CDR2 SQIVND (reference sequence). This CDR3 has 15 residues. CDR3 bases: TGTGCCAGTAGTGCCGACAGAGCAACTAATGAAAAACTGTTTTTT. This gives the protein CASSADRATNEKLFF. Full variable domain (remainder filled in from reference TRBV19 and TRBJ1-4): DGGITQSPKYLFRKEGQNVTLSCEQNLNHDAMYWYRQDPGQGLRLIYYSQIVNDFQKGDIAEGYSVSREKKESFPLTVTSAQKNPTAFYLCASSADRATNEKLFFGSGTQLSVL.

This clone occurred once. The rearrangement links TRBV7-3 to TRBJ2-3, with TRBD2 matching over 8 bases. Germline-derived CDR1 and CDR2 are SGHTA and FQGTGA. Unmatched junction bases numbered 13, after V lost 5 bases and J lost 0 bases. CDR3 length: 18 amino acids. The CDR3 loop is CASSQRVVAGTSTDTQYF. CDR3 nucleotide sequence: TGTGCCAGCAGCCAAAGGGTCGTAGCGGGGACTAGCACAGATACGCAGTATTTT.

The V gene is TRBV4-2, the J gene TRBJ2-3; the match to TRBD2 covers 9 bases. The CDR3 consists of 14 residues. Trimming at V came to 1 base and at J to 4 bases, leaving 0 bases not matched to a gene. Germline CDR1 reads LGHNA; CDR2 reads YNFKEQ. The DNA of the CDR3 is TGTGCCAGCAGCCAAGGCGGGGGGGCAGATACGCAGTATTTT. Protein: CASSQGGGADTQYF.

The V gene is TRBV18, the J gene TRBJ1-5; D remains ambiguous. Germline loops: CDR1 KGHSH, CDR2 LQKENI. The CDR3 length is 13 residues. Trimming stripped 2 bases from V and 7 bases from J, with 9 bases between. The CDR3 spells CASSPGREQPQHF. The CDR3 DNA sequence: TGTGCCAGCTCACCAGGGAGGGAACAGCCCCAGCATTTT.

This clone appeared once. J is TRBJ2-7 and V is TRBV6-5, with TRBD2 as a possible D gene (6 bases). The V and J ends lost 2 bases and 2 bases respectively, with 13 bases between them. This CDR3 spans 15 amino acids. Germline V lookup: CDR1 MNHEY, CDR2 SVGAGI. CDR3 region: CASSYGGGGTYEQYF. The CDR3 nucleotides are TGTGCCAGCAGTTACGGGGGAGGAGGGACCTACGAGCAGTACTTC.